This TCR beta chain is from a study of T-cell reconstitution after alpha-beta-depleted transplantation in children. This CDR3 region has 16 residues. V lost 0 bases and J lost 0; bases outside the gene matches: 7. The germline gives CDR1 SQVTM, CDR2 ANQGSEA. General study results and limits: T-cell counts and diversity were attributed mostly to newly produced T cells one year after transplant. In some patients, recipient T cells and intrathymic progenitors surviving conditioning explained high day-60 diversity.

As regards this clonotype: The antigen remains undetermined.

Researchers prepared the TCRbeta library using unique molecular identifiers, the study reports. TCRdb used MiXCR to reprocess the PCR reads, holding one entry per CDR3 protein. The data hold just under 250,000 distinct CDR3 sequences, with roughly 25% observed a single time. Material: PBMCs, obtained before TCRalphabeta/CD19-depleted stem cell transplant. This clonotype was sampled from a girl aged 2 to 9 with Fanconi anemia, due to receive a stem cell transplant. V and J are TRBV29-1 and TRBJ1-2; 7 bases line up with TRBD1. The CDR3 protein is CSVEDLGQLANYGYTF. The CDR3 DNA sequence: TGCAGCGTTGAAGATTTGGGACAGCTAGCTAACTATGGCTACACCTTC.